The rows below give T cell receptor beta chains drawn from one sample of a study of blood T cell repertoires in COVID-19. Repertoires were generated with immunoSEQ multiplex PCR, while TCRdb's copy carries only in-frame clones and drops some. The sample shows approximately 300,000 clones, 90% of them seen only once. The sample consisted of PBMCs or T cells enriched from blood (not recorded which). These receptor sequences come from a woman under 30 with acute COVID-19. The conserved cysteine and the conserved F or W are not part of the CDR3 here.

>TRBV9
ASSVGASGRWTDTQY
>TRBV5-1
ASSSAGTGTYEQY
>TRBV30
AWDYRGNQPQH
>TRBV7-2
ASSWTSGRADTQY
>TRBV6-4
ASAGTDGVKAQH
>TRBV2
ASSEAGLGNNSPLH
>TRBV7-8
ASSLRGQGKRVGYEQY
>TRBV28
ASSLYGSGGTDTQY
>TRBV2
ASSAAGLAGETQY
>TRBV28
ASSRGRSGNEQF
>TRBV19
ASSIDRVSGTDTQY
>TRBV7-8
ASSKNRVSTEAF
>TRBV29-1
SVPGQGGETQY
>TRBV24-1
ATSLRRALINEQF
>TRBV12-3/TRBV12-4
ASSLGGTGRF
>TRBV28
ASRIRDREAF
>TRBV7-9
ASSAGQENTEAF
>TRBV9
ASSSDTAYEQY
>TRBV3-1/TRBV3-2
ASSQATSNTEAF
>TRBV6-2/TRBV6-3
ASSSSPGDREQY